The next 17 T cell receptor beta chains were all read from a single sample in a study of identical twins (dated by TCRdb to between 2015 and 2016). The method behind the library was 5' RACE. The sequencer was an Illumina HiSeq 2000. The public reads were reanalyzed by TCRdb: fastp trimming at Q25, MiXCR alignment, in-frame beta chains only. Rows with a matching CDR3 protein are joined into one entry that keeps the most common DNA and genes. The sample table records around 670,000 distinct CDR3 sequences; 5.5% to 7.5% of these occur just once. Of the sample, around 1.7% falls within the top ten clones. The specimen sequenced was naive T cells sorted from blood. The intended sense of this specimen's cell subset or site label: cells isolated with a human naive T-cell isolation kit. The receptor set was obtained from a young man in good health.

This clonotype was observed a handful of times. The rearrangement uses TRBV12-5 and TRBJ1-2, with 7 bases identical to TRBD1. V was pared by 6 bases and J by 4 bases, with 5 bases of the junction left unmatched. This CDR3 comprises 13 residues. Germline V gene data show CDR1 as LGHNT and CDR2 as FRNRAP. For the CDR3, the DNA is TGTGCTAGTGGGACCGGGACAGCCTATGGCTACACCTTC. It specifies CASGTGTAYGYTF.

This clonotype was counted ten times or more. This rearrangement joins TRBV4-3 to TRBJ1-5, with D unresolved. CDR3 size: 15 residues. Trimming cost V 0 bases and J 3 bases, with 9 bases left between them. Germline V gene sequence: CDR1 LGHNA, CDR2 YSLEER. The CDR3 here is CASSQDRRTNQPQHF. As DNA, the CDR3 is TGCGCCAGCAGCCAAGATAGGAGGACCAATCAGCCCCAGCATTTT.

Many counts were recorded for this clonotype. The gene calls are TRBV20-1 and TRBJ2-3, with 12 bases identical to TRBD2. The CDR3 is made up of 14 amino acids. CDR1 is DFQATT, CDR2 SNEGSKA, per germline (reference sequence). The trim removed 6 bases at V and 7 bases at J, leaving 8 bases unmatched. For the CDR3, the DNA is TGCAGTGCCCCCCTAGCGGGAGGGCCTTATACGCAGTATTTT. This translates into CSAPLAGGPYTQYF.

This clonotype was seen at least ten times. This chain connects TRBV5-6 to TRBJ2-6; weak D call: TRBD2 (6 bases). The CDR3 is 16 amino acids. Per the germline V gene, CDR1 is SGHDT and CDR2 is YYEEEE. Trimming shortened V by 0 bases and J by 1 base, and 8 bases separated the two germline ends. The CDR3 spells CASSLGAGSGANVLTF. The CDR3 DNA sequence: TGTGCCAGCAGCTTGGGTGCGGGGTCTGGGGCCAACGTCCTGACTTTC.

The table lists this clonotype with a few counts. V usage is TRBV6-5 and J usage is TRBJ1-1; 10 nucleotides line up with TRBD1. The CDR3 loop spans 15 amino acids. Germline-derived CDR1 and CDR2 are MNHEY and SVGAGI. The J segment lost 6 bases and the V segment lost 2 bases, leaving 6 bases of the junction unmatched. As DNA, the CDR3 is TGTGCCAGCAGTTACGCCGGGACAGGGGAGTCTGAAGCTTTCTTT. This encodes CASSYAGTGESEAFF.

This clonotype was seen repeatedly, ten times or more. The chain is built from TRBV20-1 and TRBJ2-2, with 9 bases lining up with TRBD2. The CDR3 is made up of 16 amino acids. Germline CDR1 reads DFQATT; CDR2 reads SNEGSKA (reference sequence). CDR3 residues: CSPYRGTSLNTGELFF. In DNA, the CDR3 is TGCAGCCCCTATCGGGGGACTAGCTTGAACACCGGGGAGCTGTTTTTT.

In this sample, this clonotype turned up many times. The chain is built from TRBV5-1 and TRBJ2-7; no definite D call. Trimming took off 6 bases at V and 3 bases at J, with 7 bases between the two ends. CDR3 length equals 11 residues. Looked up from germline, CDR1 is SGHRS and CDR2 is YFSETQ. In DNA form, the CDR3 reads TGCGCCAGCACGGAGAACTACGAGCAGTACTTC. It yields the protein CASTENYEQYF.

The rearrangement links TRBV6-5 to TRBJ2-5; the match to TRBD1 covers 7 bases. Germline trimming cut 2 bases from V and 1 base from J; bases unmatched to any gene: 7. The CDR3 runs 16 residues. Per germline, CDR1 MNHEY and CDR2 SVGAGI. The CDR3 nucleotides are TGTGCCAGCAGTTACCCGCCGCGACAGGGCCAAGAGACCCAGTACTTC. This sequence encodes CASSYPPRQGQETQYF.

This clonotype has ten or more counts. The CDR3 bases are TGCAGTGCTAGAGGCCTCGGGCTAGAATACAATGAGCAGTTCTTC. Its translation: CSARGLGLEYNEQFF. J is TRBJ2-1 and V is TRBV20-1, with D hard to call. V was clipped by 1 base and J by 4 bases, with 14 bases between them. The CDR3 covers 15 residues. Germline CDR1 and CDR2: DFQATT and SNEGSKA (reference sequence).

This clonotype has just a few counts. The chain has TRBV7-8 and TRBJ2-7, with TRBD1 as a possible D gene (6 bases). CDR1 is SGHVS and CDR2 is FQNEAQ in the germline V gene. V dropped 1 base and J dropped 2 bases, with 12 bases sitting between them. This CDR3 comprises 15 residues. The CDR3 here is CASSLEHRAPYEQYV. For the CDR3, the DNA is TGTGCCAGCAGCTTAGAACACAGGGCCCCCTACGAGCAGTACGTC.

The CDR3 spells CSARFRGGRALDEQFF. CDR3 sequence (DNA): TGCAGTGCTAGGTTTCGGGGCGGGAGGGCCTTGGATGAGCAGTTCTTC. The chain links TRBV20-1 to TRBJ2-1; 9 nucleotides match TRBD2. Germline CDR1 reads DFQATT; CDR2 reads SNEGSKA (reference sequence). CDR3 length equals 16 residues. Trimming took 3 bases from V and 8 from J; bases not matched to a gene: 14.

The V gene is TRBV15, the J gene TRBJ1-2; D possibly corresponds to TRBD1 (5 bases). Trimming removed 5 bases from V and 3 bases from J, with 16 bases in between. The CDR3 sequence is 15 residues long. Germline-derived CDR1 and CDR2 are LNHNV and YYDKDF (reference sequence). The CDR3 nucleotides read TGTGCCACCAGCGGTCCTTCTGACAGCCACTATGGCTACACCTTC. It is translated as CATSGPSDSHYGYTF.

This clonotype has only a few counts. V gene TRBV12-3 or TRBV12-4 combines with J gene TRBJ2-2, with 7 bases that match TRBD2. The trim removed 1 base at V and 6 bases at J, leaving 11 bases unmatched. CDR3 length: 17 residues. The CDR3 sequence: CASSLVVSSGDPGELFF. The CDR3 coding sequence is TGTGCCAGCAGTTTAGTAGTATCTAGCGGAGATCCCGGGGAGCTGTTTTTT.

The J gene is TRBJ2-4, the V gene TRBV12-3 or TRBV12-4; tentative D call: TRBD1 (6 bases). Trimming cost V 0 bases and J 6 bases, with 18 bases left between them. This CDR3 region has 17 residues. CDR3 loop: CASSLALQGGFRNIQYF. The CDR3 nucleotides read TGTGCCAGCAGTTTAGCGCTACAGGGCGGATTTAGAAACATTCAGTACTTC.

Only a few counts were recorded for this clonotype. At one end the junction does not follow the germline gene, possibly because of a read error. J is TRBJ1-2 and V is TRBV20-1; D remains ambiguous. The germline gives CDR1 DFQATT, CDR2 SNEGSKA (reference sequence). CDR3 length equals 12 residues. CDR3 in amino acids: CSARAGPDGYTF. CDR3 sequence (DNA): TGCAGTGCCAGAGCAGGCCCGGATGGCTACACCTTC.

This CDR3 is CSARRTSGRGEQFF. As DNA, the CDR3 is TGCAGTGCTAGAAGGACTAGCGGGAGAGGCGAGCAGTTCTTC. The chain uses TRBV20-1 and TRBJ2-1; 13 bases are shared with TRBD2. The CDR3 extends over 14 amino acids. The germline V gene encodes CDR1 DFQATT and CDR2 SNEGSKA (reference sequence). Trimming took 2 bases from V and 10 from J; bases not matched to a gene: 5.

This clonotype was seen many times. The gene calls are TRBV29-1 and TRBJ2-1; maybe TRBD1 (5 bases). Germline values: CDR1 SQVTM, CDR2 ANQGSEA. The CDR3 sequence is 13 residues long. Trimming cost V 5 bases and J 10 bases, with 18 bases left between them. The CDR3 is CSVHSKYSGEQFF. The CDR3 coding sequence is TGCAGCGTTCATTCTAAGTATTCAGGGGAGCAGTTCTTC.